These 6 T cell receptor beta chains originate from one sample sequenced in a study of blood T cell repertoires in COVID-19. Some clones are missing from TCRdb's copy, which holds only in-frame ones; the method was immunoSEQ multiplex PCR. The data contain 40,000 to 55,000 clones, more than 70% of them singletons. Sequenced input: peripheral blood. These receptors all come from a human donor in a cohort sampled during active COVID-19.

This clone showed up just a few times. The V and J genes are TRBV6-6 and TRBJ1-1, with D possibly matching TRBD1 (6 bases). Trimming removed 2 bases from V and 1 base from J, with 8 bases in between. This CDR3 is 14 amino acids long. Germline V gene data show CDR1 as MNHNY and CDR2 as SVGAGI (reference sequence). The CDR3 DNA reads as TGTGCCAGCAGTTACAAGGGGGAGAACACTGAAGCTTTCTTT. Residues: CASSYKGENTEAFF.

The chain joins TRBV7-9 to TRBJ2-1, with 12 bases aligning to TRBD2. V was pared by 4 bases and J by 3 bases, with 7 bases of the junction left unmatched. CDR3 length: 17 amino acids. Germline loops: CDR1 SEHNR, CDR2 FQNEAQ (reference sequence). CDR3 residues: CASSSWTSGEHYNEQFF. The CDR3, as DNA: TGTGCCAGCAGCTCGTGGACTAGCGGGGAGCACTACAATGAGCAGTTCTTC.

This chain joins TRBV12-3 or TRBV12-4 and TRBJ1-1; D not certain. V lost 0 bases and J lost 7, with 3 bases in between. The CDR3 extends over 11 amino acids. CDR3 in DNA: TGTGCCAGCAGTTTAGCCTTTGAAGCTTTCTTT. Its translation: CASSLAFEAFF.

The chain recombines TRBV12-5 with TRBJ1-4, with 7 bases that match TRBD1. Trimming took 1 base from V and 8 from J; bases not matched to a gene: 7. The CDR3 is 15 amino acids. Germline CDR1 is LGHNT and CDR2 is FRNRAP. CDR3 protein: CASGLDKQGLEKLFF. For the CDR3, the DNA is TGTGCTAGTGGTTTGGACAAACAGGGGTTAGAAAAACTGTTTTTT.

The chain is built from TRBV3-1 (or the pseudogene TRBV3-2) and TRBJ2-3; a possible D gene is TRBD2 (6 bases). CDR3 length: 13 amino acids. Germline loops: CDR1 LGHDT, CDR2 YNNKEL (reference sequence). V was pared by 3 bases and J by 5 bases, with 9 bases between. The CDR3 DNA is TGTGCCAGCAGCCAGGGAGCGGGAGATACGCAGTATTTT. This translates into CASSQGAGDTQYF.

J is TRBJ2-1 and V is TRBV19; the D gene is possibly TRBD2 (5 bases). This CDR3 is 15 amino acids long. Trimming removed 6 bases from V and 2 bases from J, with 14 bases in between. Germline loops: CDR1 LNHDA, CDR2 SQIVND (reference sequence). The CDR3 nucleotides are TGTGCCAGTAGGGACCCCGGGGTAGCCTACAATGAGCAGTTCTTC. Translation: CASRDPGVAYNEQFF.